The T cell receptor beta chain under discussion was sequenced for a study of T cell responses to AZD1222 COVID-19 vaccine. Findings and caveats of the study: Vaccine-associated CD4 TCRs spanned spike, dominant at 160-218 and 743-854. Reports say nearly half of spike-specific TCRs go after unmutated variant regions.

This clone was detected only a few times. The antigen remains unidentified. Profiling relied on immunoSEQ multiplex PCR, and the TCRdb table lists in-frame clones only, not all of them. The sample consists of about 120,000 clones, around 89% of them appearing once. This sequence was found in an adult in good health. The material was peripheral blood, obtained on day 0 of MenACWY control vaccination.

This CDR3 reads CAISEPRGAGFEQYF. CDR3 sequence (DNA): TGTGCCATCAGTGAGCCGAGAGGTGCGGGGTTCGAGCAGTACTTC. The chain recombines TRBV10-3 with TRBJ2-7; D possibly corresponds to TRBD2 (6 bases). The CDR3 sequence is 15 residues long. The germline V gene has CDR1 ENHRY and CDR2 SYGVKD. Deletions cut 2 bases from V and 6 bases from J, with 17 bases between.